A selection of T cell receptor beta chains follows, all from one sample in a study of spatial heterogeneity in lung cancer. TCRdb processed the 5' RACE reads anew with MiXCR; each CDR3 protein has one entry. The sample includes 9,200 or so distinct CDR3 sequences, less than 6% of them seen just once. The sequences come from lung tumor tissue, collected at surgery. These receptors came from a female donor with early-stage non-small cell lung cancer. The CDR3 runs from the conserved cysteine through the conserved F or W. D genes are given only for firm matches. Expanded clones are given a class, and other clones once, few, many or no size at all.

j_gene: TRBJ2-3
abundance: medium-sized
d_gene: NA
v_gene: TRBV27
CDR3aa: CASRNRDADTQYF
CDR3nt: TGTGCCAGCAGAAACAGGGACGCAGATACGCAGTATTTT

j_gene: TRBJ2-3
abundance: many
d_gene: NA
v_gene: TRBV11-3
CDR3aa: CASSSQGSLATDTQYF
CDR3nt: TGTGCCAGCAGCTCGCAGGGATCACTTGCAACAGATACGCAGTATTTT

j_gene: TRBJ2-5
abundance: many
d_gene: NA
v_gene: TRBV10-2
CDR3aa: CASSDPAETQYF
CDR3nt: TGCGCCAGCAGTGACCCGGCGGAGACCCAGTACTTC

j_gene: TRBJ1-1
abundance: many
d_gene: TRBD1
v_gene: TRBV5-4
CDR3aa: CASSLPTGGEAFGAFF
CDR3nt: TGTGCCAGCAGCCTCCCCACAGGGGGCGAAGCGTTTGGAGCTTTCTTT

j_gene: TRBJ1-2
abundance: many
d_gene: NA
v_gene: TRBV7-2
CDR3aa: CASSLAQAVARYGYTF
CDR3nt: TGTGCCAGCAGCTTAGCGCAGGCAGTCGCCCGCTATGGCTACACCTTC

j_gene: TRBJ2-2
abundance: many
d_gene: NA
v_gene: TRBV29-1
CDR3aa: CSAKGQNTGELFF
CDR3nt: TGCAGCGCGAAAGGGCAAAACACCGGGGAGCTGTTTTTT

j_gene: TRBJ2-5
abundance: many
d_gene: TRBD1
v_gene: TRBV7-8
CDR3aa: CASSTHRQGASYF
CDR3nt: TGTGCCAGCAGCACCCACCGACAGGGGGCATCGTACTTC

j_gene: TRBJ1-2
abundance: many
d_gene: TRBD1
v_gene: TRBV18
CDR3aa: CASSPDRGRSYTF
CDR3nt: TGTGCCAGCTCACCCGACAGGGGGCGAAGCTACACCTTC

j_gene: TRBJ2-7
abundance: many
d_gene: TRBD2
v_gene: TRBV7-8
CDR3aa: CASSYSHGREGYEQYF
CDR3nt: TGTGCCAGCAGCTATTCCCATGGACGGGAGGGTTACGAGCAGTACTTC

j_gene: TRBJ2-1
abundance: medium-sized
d_gene: NA
v_gene: TRBV7-9
CDR3aa: CASSLDPYNEQFF
CDR3nt: TGTGCCAGCAGCTTAGACCCCTACAATGAGCAGTTCTTC

j_gene: TRBJ2-2
abundance: few
d_gene: NA
v_gene: TRBV12-3/TRBV12-4
CDR3aa: CASSRGTFFGGELFF
CDR3nt: TGTGCCAGCAGTCGAGGGACTTTTTTCGGCGGGGAGCTGTTTTTT

j_gene: TRBJ2-7
abundance: NA
d_gene: NA
v_gene: TRBV11-1
CDR3aa: CASSLLDSSYEQYF
CDR3nt: TGTGCCAGCAGCTTACTAGACAGTTCCTACGAGCAGTACTTC

j_gene: TRBJ2-1
abundance: few
d_gene: TRBD2
v_gene: TRBV5-1
CDR3aa: CASSLDSGGTDEQFF
CDR3nt: TGCGCCAGCAGCTTGGATAGCGGGGGGACGGATGAGCAGTTCTTC

j_gene: TRBJ1-5
abundance: medium-sized
d_gene: NA
v_gene: TRBV7-9
CDR3aa: CASSLSGEGQPQHF
CDR3nt: TGTGCCAGCAGCTTATCGGGGGAAGGTCAGCCCCAGCATTTT

j_gene: TRBJ2-1
abundance: many
d_gene: TRBD1
v_gene: TRBV28
CDR3aa: CASSYGTGGYNEQFF
CDR3nt: TGTGCCAGCAGTTACGGGACAGGGGGATACAATGAGCAGTTCTTC

j_gene: TRBJ1-2
abundance: many
d_gene: NA
v_gene: TRBV10-2
CDR3aa: CASGAGSNYGYTF
CDR3nt: TGCGCCAGCGGGGCAGGGAGTAACTATGGCTACACCTTC